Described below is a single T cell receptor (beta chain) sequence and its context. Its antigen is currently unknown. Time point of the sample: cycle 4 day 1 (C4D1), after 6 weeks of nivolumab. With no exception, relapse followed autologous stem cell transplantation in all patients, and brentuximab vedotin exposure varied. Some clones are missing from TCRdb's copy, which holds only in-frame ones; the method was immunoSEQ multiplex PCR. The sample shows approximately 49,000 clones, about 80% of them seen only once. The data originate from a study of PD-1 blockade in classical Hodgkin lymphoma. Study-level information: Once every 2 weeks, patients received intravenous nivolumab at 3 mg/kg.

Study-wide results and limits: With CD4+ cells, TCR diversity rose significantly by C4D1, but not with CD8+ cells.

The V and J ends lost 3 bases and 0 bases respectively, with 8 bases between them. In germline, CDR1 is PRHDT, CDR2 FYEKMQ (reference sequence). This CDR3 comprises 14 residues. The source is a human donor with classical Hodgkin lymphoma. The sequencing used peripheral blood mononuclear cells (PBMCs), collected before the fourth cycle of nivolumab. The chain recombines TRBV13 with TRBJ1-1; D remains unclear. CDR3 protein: CASSFGDLNTEAFF. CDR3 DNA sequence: TGTGCCAGCAGCTTTGGGGATTTGAACACTGAAGCTTTCTTT.